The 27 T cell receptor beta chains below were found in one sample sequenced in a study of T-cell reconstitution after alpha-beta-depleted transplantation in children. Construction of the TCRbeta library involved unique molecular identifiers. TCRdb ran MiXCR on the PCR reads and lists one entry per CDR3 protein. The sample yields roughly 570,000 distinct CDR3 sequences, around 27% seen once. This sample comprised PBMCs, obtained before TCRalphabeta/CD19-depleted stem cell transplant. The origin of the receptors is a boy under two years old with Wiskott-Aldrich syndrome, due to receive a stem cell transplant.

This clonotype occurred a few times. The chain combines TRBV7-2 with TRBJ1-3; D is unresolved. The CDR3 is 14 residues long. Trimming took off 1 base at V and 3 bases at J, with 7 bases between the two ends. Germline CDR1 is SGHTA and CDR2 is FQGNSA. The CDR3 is CASSLGAGGNTIYF. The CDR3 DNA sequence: TGTGCCAGCAGCTTAGGGGCAGGTGGAAACACCATATATTTT.

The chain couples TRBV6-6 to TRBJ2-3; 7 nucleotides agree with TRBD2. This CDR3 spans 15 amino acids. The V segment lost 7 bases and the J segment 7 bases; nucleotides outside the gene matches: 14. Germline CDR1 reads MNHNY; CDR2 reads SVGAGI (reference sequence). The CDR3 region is CASNARSGASHTQYF. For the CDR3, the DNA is TGTGCCAGCAATGCCCGGAGCGGGGCCAGTCATACGCAGTATTTT.

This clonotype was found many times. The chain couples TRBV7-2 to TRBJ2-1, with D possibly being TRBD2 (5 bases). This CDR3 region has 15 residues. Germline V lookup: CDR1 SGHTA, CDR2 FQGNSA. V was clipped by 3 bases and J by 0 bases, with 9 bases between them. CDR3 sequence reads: CASSLVGSSYNEQFF. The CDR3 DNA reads TGTGCCAGCAGCTTGGTGGGGAGCTCCTACAATGAGCAGTTCTTC.

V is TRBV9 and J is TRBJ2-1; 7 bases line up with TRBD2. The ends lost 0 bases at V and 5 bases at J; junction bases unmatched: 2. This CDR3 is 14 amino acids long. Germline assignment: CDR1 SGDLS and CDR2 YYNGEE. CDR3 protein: CASSVGAGNNEQFF. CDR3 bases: TGTGCCAGCAGCGTAGGAGCGGGGAACAATGAGCAGTTCTTC.

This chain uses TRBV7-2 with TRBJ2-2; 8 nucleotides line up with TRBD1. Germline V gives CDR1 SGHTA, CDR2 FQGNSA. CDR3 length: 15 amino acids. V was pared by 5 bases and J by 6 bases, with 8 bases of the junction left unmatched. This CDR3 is CASSLQGASSGELFF. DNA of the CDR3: TGTGCCAGCAGCCTCCAGGGGGCATCTTCCGGGGAGCTGTTTTTT.

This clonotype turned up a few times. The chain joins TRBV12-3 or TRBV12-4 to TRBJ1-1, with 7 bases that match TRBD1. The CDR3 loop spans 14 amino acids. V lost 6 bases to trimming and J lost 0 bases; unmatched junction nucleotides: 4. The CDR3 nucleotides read TGTGCCAGCAGGCCGACAGGGTTGAACACTGAAGCTTTCTTT. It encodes CASRPTGLNTEAFF.

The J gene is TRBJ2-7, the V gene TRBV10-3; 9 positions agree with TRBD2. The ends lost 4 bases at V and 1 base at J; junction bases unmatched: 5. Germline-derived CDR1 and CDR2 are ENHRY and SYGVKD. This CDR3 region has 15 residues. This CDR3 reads CAISALAGDSYEQYF. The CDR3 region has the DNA TGTGCCATCAGTGCCTTAGCGGGAGATTCCTACGAGCAGTACTTC.

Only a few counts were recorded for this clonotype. CDR3 nucleotide sequence: TGCAGTGCTAGAGATGCAGGGGAGAATGAGCAGTTCTTC. Its protein product is CSARDAGENEQFF. V is TRBV20-1 and J is TRBJ2-1, with D tentatively TRBD1 (6 bases). Trimming removed 0 bases from V and 7 bases from J, with 10 bases in between. The CDR3 sequence is 13 residues long. In germline, CDR1 is DFQATT, CDR2 SNEGSKA (reference sequence).

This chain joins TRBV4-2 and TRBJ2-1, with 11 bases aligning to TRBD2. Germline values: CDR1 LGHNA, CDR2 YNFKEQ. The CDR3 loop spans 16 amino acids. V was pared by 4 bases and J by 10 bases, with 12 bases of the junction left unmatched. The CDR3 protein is CASSPRTSGQSREQFF. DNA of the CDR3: TGTGCCAGCAGCCCCCGGACTAGCGGGCAGAGTCGGGAGCAGTTCTTC.

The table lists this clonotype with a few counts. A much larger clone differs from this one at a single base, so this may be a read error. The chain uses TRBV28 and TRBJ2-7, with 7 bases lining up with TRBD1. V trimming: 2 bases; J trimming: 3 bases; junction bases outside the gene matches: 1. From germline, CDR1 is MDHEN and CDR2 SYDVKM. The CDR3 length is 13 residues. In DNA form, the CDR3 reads TGTGCCAGCAGTTTAGGGACAGTCTACGAGCAGTACTTC. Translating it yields CASSLGTVYEQYF.

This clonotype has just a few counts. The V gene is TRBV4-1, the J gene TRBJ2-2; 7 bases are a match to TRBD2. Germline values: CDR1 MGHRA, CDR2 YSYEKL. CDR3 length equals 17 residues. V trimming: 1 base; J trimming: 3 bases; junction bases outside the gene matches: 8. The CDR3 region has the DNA TGCGCCAGCAGCCAAGGTCCCGGGGCGGGGGACACCGGGGAGCTGTTTTTT. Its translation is CASSQGPGAGDTGELFF.

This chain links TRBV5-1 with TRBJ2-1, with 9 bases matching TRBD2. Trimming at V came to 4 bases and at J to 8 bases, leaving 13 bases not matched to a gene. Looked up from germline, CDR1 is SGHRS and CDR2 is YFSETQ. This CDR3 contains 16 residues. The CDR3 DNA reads TGCGCCAGCAGCCCCCAGAGAGCGGGAGGAGGCGATGAGCAGTTCTTC. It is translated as CASSPQRAGGGDEQFF.

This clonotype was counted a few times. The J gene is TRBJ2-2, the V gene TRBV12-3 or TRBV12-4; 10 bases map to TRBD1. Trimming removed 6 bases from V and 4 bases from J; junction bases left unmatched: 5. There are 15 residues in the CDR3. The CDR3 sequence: CASSRDRGSTGELFF. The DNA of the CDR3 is TGTGCCAGCAGCCGGGACAGGGGCTCCACCGGGGAGCTGTTTTTT.

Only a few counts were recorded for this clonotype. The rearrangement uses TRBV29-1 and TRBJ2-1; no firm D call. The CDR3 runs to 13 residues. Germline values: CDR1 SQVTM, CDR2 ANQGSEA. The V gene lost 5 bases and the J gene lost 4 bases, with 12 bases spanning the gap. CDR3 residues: CSVTHLFYNEQFF. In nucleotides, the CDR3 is TGCAGCGTTACCCACCTATTTTACAATGAGCAGTTCTTC.

The CDR3 protein is CSARPGTAYEQYF. The CDR3 DNA sequence: TGCAGTGCTAGACCCGGGACAGCTTACGAGCAGTACTTC. The J gene is TRBJ2-7, the V gene TRBV20-1; 7 positions agree with TRBD1. Trimming took 2 bases from V and 4 from J; bases not matched to a gene: 5. This CDR3 comprises 13 residues. CDR1 and CDR2 (germline): DFQATT, SNEGSKA (reference sequence).

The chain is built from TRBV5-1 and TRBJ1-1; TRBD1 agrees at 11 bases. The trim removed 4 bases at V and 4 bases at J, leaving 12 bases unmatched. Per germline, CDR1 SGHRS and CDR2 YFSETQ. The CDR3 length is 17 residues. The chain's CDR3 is CASSRDRGFYSGTEAFF. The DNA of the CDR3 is TGCGCCAGCAGCAGGGACAGGGGGTTTTACTCCGGCACTGAAGCTTTCTTT. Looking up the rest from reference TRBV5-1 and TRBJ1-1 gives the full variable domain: KAGVTQTPRYLIKTRGQQVTLSCSPISGHRSVSWYQQTPGQGLQFLFEYFSETQRNKGNFPGRFSGRQFSNSRSEMNVSTLELGDSALYLCASSRDRGFYSGTEAFFGQGTRLTVV.

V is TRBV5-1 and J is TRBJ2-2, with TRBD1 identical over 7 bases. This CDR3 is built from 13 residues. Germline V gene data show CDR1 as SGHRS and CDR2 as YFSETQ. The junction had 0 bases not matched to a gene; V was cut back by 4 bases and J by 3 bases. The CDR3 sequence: CASSGQDTGELFF. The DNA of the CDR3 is TGCGCCAGCAGCGGACAGGACACCGGGGAGCTGTTTTTT.

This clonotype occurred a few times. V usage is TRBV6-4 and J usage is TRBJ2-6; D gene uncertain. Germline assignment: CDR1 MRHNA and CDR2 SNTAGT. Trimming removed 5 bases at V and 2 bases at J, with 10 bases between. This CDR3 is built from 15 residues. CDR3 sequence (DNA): TGTGCCAGCAGTACCGATTTGGCTGGGGCCAACGTCCTGACTTTC. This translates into CASSTDLAGANVLTF.

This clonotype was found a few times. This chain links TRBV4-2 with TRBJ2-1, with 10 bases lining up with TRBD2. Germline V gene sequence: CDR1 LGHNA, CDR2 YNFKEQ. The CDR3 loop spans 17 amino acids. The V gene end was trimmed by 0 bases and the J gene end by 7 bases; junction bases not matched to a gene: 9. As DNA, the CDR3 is TGTGCCAGCAGCCAAGATTTGGCTAGCGGGAGTGGTAATGAGCAGTTCTTC. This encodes CASSQDLASGSGNEQFF.

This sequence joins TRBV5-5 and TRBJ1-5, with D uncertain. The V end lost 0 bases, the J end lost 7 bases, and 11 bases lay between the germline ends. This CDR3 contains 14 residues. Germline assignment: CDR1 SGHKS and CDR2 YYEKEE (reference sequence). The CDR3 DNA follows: TGTGCCAGCAGCTTGGATGGGCGGAGGCAGCCCCAGCATTTT. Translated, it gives CASSLDGRRQPQHF.

CDR3 amino acids: CASRLAGEVLYTQYF. CDR3 nucleotide sequence: TGCGCCAGCCGACTAGCGGGAGAAGTTTTGTATACGCAGTATTTT. The genes are TRBV5-1 and TRBJ2-3; 12 positions agree with TRBD2. The ends lost 7 bases at V and 7 bases at J; junction bases unmatched: 10. Germline-derived CDR1 and CDR2 are SGHRS and YFSETQ. This CDR3 region has 15 residues.

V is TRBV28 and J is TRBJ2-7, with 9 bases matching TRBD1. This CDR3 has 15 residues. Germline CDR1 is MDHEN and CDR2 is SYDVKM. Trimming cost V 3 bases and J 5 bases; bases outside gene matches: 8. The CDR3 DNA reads TGTGCCAGCAGTTTCGCCGGGACAGGGTCGAACGAGCAGTACTTC. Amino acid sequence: CASSFAGTGSNEQYF.

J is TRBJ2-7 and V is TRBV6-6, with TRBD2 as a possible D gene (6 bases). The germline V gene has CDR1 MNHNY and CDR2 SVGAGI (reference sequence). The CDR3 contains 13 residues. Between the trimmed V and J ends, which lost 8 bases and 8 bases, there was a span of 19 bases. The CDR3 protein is CASWKSGGVQQYF. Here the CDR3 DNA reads TGTGCCAGCTGGAAATCCGGCGGGGTGCAGCAGTACTTC.

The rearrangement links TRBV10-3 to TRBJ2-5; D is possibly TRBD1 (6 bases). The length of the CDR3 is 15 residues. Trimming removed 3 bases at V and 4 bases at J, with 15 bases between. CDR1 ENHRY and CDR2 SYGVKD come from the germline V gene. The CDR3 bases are TGTGCCATCAGTGACTCCGACAGGCCGGGAGAGACCCAGTACTTC. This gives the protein CAISDSDRPGETQYF.

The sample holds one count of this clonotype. CDR3 nucleotides: TGCAGTGCTCCCGCCCTAGCGGGACCAGATACGCAGTATTTT. This encodes CSAPALAGPDTQYF. The chain carries TRBV20-1 and TRBJ2-3; 9 nucleotides agree with TRBD2. Losses at the gene ends were 5 bases for V and 4 bases for J; bases not matched to a gene: 7. Germline-derived CDR1 and CDR2 are DFQATT and SNEGSKA (reference sequence). The length of the CDR3 is 14 residues.

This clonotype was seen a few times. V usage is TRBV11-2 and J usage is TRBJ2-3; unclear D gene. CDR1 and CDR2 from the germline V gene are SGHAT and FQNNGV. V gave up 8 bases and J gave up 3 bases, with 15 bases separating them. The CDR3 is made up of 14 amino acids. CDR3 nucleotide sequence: TGTGCCAGCGGCCCACTGGGATCAACAGATACGCAGTATTTT. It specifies CASGPLGSTDTQYF.

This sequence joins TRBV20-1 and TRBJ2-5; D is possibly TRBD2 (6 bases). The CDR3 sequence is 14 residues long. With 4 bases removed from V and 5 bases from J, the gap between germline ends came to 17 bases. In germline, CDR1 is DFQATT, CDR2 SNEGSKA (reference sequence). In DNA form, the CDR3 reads TGCAGTGCTACGCTATCTTCCCGGGGGGAGACCCAGTACTTC. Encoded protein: CSATLSSRGETQYF.